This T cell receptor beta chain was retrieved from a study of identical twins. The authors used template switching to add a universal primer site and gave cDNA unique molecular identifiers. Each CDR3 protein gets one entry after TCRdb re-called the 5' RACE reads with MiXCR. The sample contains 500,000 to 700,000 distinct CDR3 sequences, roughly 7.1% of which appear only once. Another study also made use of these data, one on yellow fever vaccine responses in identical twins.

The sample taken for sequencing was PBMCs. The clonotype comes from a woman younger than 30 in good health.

CDR3 nucleotides: TGTGCCAGCAAACCCGGGACCTCACCCCACTATGGCTACACCTTC. Protein sequence: CASKPGTSPHYGYTF. The V and J genes are TRBV2 and TRBJ1-2; possibly TRBD1 for D (5 bases). V gave up 7 bases and J gave up 3 bases, with 18 bases separating them. CDR3 size: 15 residues. Germline CDR1 is SNHLY and CDR2 is FYNNEI. Full variable domain (missing parts from reference TRBV2 and TRBJ1-2): EPEVTQTPSHQVTQMGQEVILRCVPISNHLYFYWYRQILGQKVEFLVSFYNNEISEKSEIFDDQFSVERPDGSNFTLKIRSTKLEDSAMYFCASKPGTSPHYGYTFGSGTRLTVV.